The clone carrying this TCR beta chain came up a few times. Its antigen remains unidentified. These data originate in a study of cytotoxic CD8 clonotypes in ibrutinib-treated CLL. In the study overall: The study included 11 relapsed/refractory and roughly 15 treatment-naive patients; roughly 18 had IGHV unmutated disease. Among responders, 24 were partial and 2 complete; after median around 68 months, about 15 stayed remitted and roughly twelve progressed.

Findings and caveats of the study: Public clonotypes occurred uncommonly; on treatment, they contracted or remained stable. Elevated clonality accompanied ibrutinib response, with a return toward baseline values at progression.

The CDR3 consists of 13 residues. Germline V gene lookup returns CDR1 MNHNS and CDR2 SASEGT. V was cut by 6 bases and J by 4 bases, with 12 bases left in between. TCRdb's copy holds only in-frame clones and misses some; the assay was immunoSEQ multiplex PCR. In the table there are some 85,000 clones, roughly three quarters of which are singletons. The material sequenced was PBMCs, taken after 24 months of ibrutinib treatment. The chain has TRBV6-1 and TRBJ1-1; D uncertain. This TCR came from a human donor with chronic lymphocytic leukemia. The CDR3 nucleotides are TGTGCCAGCAGACCCGACATTTCCACTGAAGCTTTCTTT. This encodes CASRPDISTEAFF.